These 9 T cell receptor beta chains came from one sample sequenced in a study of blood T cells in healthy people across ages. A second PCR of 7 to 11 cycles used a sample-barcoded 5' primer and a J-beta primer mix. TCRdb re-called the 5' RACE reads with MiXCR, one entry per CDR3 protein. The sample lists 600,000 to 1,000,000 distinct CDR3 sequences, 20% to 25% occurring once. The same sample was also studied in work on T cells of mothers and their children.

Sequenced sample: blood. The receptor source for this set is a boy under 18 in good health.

This CDR3 reads CASTLAGASGANVLTF. The DNA of the CDR3 is TGTGCCAGCACTCTAGCGGGAGCGTCCGGGGCCAACGTCCTGACTTTC. The chain employs TRBV7-9 and TRBJ2-6; 10 bases are a match to TRBD2. This CDR3 comprises 16 residues. The germline gives CDR1 SEHNR, CDR2 FQNEAQ (reference sequence). The J segment lost 4 bases and the V segment lost 7 bases, leaving 7 bases of the junction unmatched.

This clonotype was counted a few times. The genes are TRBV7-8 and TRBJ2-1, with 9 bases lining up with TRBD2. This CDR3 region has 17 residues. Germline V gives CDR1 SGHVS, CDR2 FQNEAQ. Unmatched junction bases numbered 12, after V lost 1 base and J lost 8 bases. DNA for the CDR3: TGTGCCAGCAGCTTAGGGCCTAGCGGGAAAATACACGATGAGCAGTTCTTC. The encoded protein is CASSLGPSGKIHDEQFF.

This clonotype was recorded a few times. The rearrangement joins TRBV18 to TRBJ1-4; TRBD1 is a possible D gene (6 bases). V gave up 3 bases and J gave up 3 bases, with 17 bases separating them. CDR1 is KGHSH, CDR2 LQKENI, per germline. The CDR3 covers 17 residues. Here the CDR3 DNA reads TGTGCCAGCTCACCTCAAGCACAGGGCAGAGCTAATGAAAAACTGTTTTTT. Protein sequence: CASSPQAQGRANEKLFF.

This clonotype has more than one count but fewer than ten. The CDR3 loop is CSARAEGVLQETQYF. The DNA for the CDR3 is TGCAGTGCTAGAGCGGAGGGGGTGTTACAAGAGACCCAGTACTTC. This rearrangement joins TRBV20-1 to TRBJ2-1, with D perhaps being TRBD1 or TRBD2 (6 bases each). The J call may be faulty, since TRBJ2-5 better matches the DNA end. Germline lookup yields CDR1 DFQATT and CDR2 SNEGSKA (reference sequence). CDR3 size: 15 residues.

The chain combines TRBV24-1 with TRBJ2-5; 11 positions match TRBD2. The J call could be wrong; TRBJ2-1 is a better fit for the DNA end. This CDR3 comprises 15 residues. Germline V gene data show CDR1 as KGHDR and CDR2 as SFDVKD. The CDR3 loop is CATSDPGLAENEQFF. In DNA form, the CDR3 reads TGTGCCACCAGTGACCCGGGACTAGCGGAAAATGAGCAGTTCTTC.

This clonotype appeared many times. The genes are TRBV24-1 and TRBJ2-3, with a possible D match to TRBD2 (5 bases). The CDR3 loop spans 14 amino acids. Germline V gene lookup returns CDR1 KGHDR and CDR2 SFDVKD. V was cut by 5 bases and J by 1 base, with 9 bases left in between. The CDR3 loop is CATSVTGGTDTQYF. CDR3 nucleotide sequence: TGTGCCACCAGTGTTACCGGGGGCACAGATACGCAGTATTTT.

The CDR3 protein is CASSPILAGNNEQFF. The CDR3 DNA is TGTGCCAGCAGCCCAATTCTAGCGGGAAACAATGAGCAGTTCTTC. This chain joins TRBV12-3 or TRBV12-4 and TRBJ2-1, with 9 nucleotides matching TRBD2. Germline trimming cut 6 bases from V and 5 bases from J; bases unmatched to any gene: 8. The CDR3 extends over 15 amino acids.

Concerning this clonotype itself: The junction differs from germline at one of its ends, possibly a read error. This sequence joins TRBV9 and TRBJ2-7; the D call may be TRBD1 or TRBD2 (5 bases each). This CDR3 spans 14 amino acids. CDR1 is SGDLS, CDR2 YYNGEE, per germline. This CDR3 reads CASSPDGALYEQYF. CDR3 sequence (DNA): TGCGCCAGCAGCCCCGACGGGGCACTCTACGAGCAGTACTTC.

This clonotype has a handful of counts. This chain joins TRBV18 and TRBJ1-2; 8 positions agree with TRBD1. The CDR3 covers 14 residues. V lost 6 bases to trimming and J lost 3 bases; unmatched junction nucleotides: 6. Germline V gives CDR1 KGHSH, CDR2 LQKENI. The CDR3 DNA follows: TGTGCCAGCTCGCCGCAGGGGGCATACTATGGCTACACCTTC. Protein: CASSPQGAYYGYTF.